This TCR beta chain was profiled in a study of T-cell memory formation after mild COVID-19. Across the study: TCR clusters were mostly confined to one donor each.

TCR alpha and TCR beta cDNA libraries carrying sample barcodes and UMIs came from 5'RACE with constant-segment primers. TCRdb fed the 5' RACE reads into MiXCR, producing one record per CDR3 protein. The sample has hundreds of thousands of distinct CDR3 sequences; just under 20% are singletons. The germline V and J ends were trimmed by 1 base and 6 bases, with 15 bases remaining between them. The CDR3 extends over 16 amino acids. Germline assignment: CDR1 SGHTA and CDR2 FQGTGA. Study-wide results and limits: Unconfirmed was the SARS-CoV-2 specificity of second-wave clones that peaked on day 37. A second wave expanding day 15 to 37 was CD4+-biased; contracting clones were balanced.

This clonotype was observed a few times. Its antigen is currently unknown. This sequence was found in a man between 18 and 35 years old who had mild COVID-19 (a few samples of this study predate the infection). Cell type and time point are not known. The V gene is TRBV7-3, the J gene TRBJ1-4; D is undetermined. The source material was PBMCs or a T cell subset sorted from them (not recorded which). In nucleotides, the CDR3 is TGTGCCAGCAGCTTAAGAAGTTTGTACCCCGATGAAAAACTGTTTTTT. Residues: CASSLRSLYPDEKLFF.